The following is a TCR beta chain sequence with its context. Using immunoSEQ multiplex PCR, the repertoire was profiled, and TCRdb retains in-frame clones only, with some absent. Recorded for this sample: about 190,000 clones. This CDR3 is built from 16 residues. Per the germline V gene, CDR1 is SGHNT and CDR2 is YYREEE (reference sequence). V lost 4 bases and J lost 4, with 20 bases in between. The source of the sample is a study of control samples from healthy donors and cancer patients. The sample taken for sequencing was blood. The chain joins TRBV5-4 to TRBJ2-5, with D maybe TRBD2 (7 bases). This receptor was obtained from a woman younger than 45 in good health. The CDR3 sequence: CASSRGGPGSGETQYF. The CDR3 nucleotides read TGTGCCAGCAGCAGGGGGGGGCCAGGATCGGGAGAGACCCAGTACTTC.